This T cell receptor (beta chain) came from a study of blood T cells in healthy people across ages. Overall study context: Every two T cells gave about one barcoded beta molecule via template switching. Findings and limits, study-wide: Per million T cells, TCR beta diversity dropped about linearly as age rose. Naive CD4+ cells and diversity were both higher in long-lived donors than in aged donors. Expanded clonotype changes were possibly confounded by unknown donor CMV status.

To note about this clonotype: Its target is not known.

For the second PCR, which ran for about 6 to 11 cycles, a sample-barcoded 5' primer and a J-beta primer mix were used. TCRdb reanalysed the 5' RACE reads using MiXCR and keeps one entry per CDR3 protein. In the table there are roughly 1.6 million distinct CDR3 sequences, around 35% of which are singletons. Germline V gives CDR1 DFQATT, CDR2 SNEGSKA (reference sequence). The V and J ends lost 3 bases and 2 bases, in that order; junction bases with no gene match: 3. This CDR3 spans 16 amino acids. The V call is TRBV20-1, the J call TRBJ2-1; 14 nucleotides align to TRBD2. This TCR derives from a woman in her 30s in good health. The source material was blood. DNA for the CDR3: TGCAGTGCTAGGGGGACTAGCGGGGGTACCTACAATGAGCAGTTCTTC. It yields the protein CSARGTSGGTYNEQFF.